The 20 T cell receptor beta chains in this list originate from one sample, sequenced in a study of CD8+CD57+ T cells in acquired aplastic anemia. According to the study, genomic DNA was the template for TCR beta VDJ and CDR3 profiling. In TCRdb, the reads were re-called with MiXCR into one record per CDR3 protein. Altogether around 200,000 distinct CDR3 sequences are present, around 63% being singletons, with the ten largest covering 25% to 35%. Source material: sorted CD4+, CD8+, or CD8+CD57+ T cells (not recorded which) from PBMCs. These TCRs come from a human donor in good health.

The chain uses TRBV25-1 and TRBJ1-1, with a tentative D call TRBD1 (6 bases). Trimming left V 7 bases short and J 3 bases short, with 18 bases between. CDR3 length: 15 amino acids. CDR1 and CDR2 (germline): MGHDK, SYGVNS. The CDR3 is CASTLGIGGDTEAFF. The CDR3 DNA reads as TGTGCCAGCACCCTGGGGATAGGGGGTGACACTGAAGCTTTCTTT.

This clonotype has at least ten counts. V and J are TRBV6-5 and TRBJ2-2; TRBD1 is a possible D gene (6 bases). Germline CDR1 MNHEY, CDR2 SVGAGI. This CDR3 is built from 14 residues. The V gene lost 2 bases and the J gene lost 4 bases, with 8 bases spanning the gap. The CDR3 DNA reads as TGTGCCAGCAGTTACCAGGGGTTCACCGGGGAGCTGTTTTTT. Translating it yields CASSYQGFTGELFF.

The J gene is TRBJ1-1, the V gene TRBV2, with D maybe TRBD1 (6 bases). The CDR3 consists of 16 residues. CDR1 SNHLY and CDR2 FYNNEI come from the germline V gene. V was cut by 6 bases and J by 3 bases, with 20 bases left in between. CDR3 amino acids: CASSVSHRAADTEAFF. CDR3 coding DNA: TGTGCCAGCAGCGTGAGTCACAGGGCCGCGGACACTGAAGCTTTCTTT.

This chain joins TRBV19 and TRBJ2-7, with 9 bases aligning to TRBD1. CDR3 length: 14 residues. Germline trimming cut 5 bases from V and 3 bases from J; bases unmatched to any gene: 5. Germline CDR1 reads LNHDA; CDR2 reads SQIVND (reference sequence). CDR3 residues: CASSAGQGHYEQYF. In DNA, the CDR3 is TGTGCCAGTAGTGCGGGACAGGGTCACTACGAGCAGTACTTC.

This clonotype has just one count. The chain combines TRBV6-2 or TRBV6-3 with TRBJ1-6, with D hard to call. This CDR3 region has 13 residues. Germline loops: CDR1 MNHEY, CDR2 SVGEGT. The V end was cut by 8 bases, the J end by 6 bases, with 11 bases between. The DNA for the CDR3 is TGTGCCAGCGGGGATTACCGTAATTCACCCCTCCACTTT. This sequence encodes CASGDYRNSPLHF.

V and J are TRBV20-1 and TRBJ1-1; TRBD1 matches 7 bases. The junction had 7 bases not matched to a gene; V was cut back by 4 bases and J by 5 bases. The CDR3 runs to 13 residues. CDR1 is DFQATT and CDR2 is SNEGSKA in the germline V gene (reference sequence). The CDR3 DNA is TGCAGTGCTAAGACAGGGAGCGAGACTGAAGCTTTCTTT. Protein product: CSAKTGSETEAFF.

This chain uses TRBV4-2 with TRBJ2-7, with a weak D call TRBD2 (5 bases). The CDR3 totals 15 residues. Germline assignment: CDR1 LGHNA and CDR2 YNFKEQ. Between the trimmed V and J ends, which lost 0 bases and 4 bases, there was a span of 13 bases. The CDR3 DNA follows: TGTGCCAGCAGCCAAGAGGGTCTAGCCTGGTACGAGCAGTACTTC. This codes for CASSQEGLAWYEQYF.

In this sample, this clonotype turned up many times. This rearrangement joins TRBV6-1 to TRBJ1-1, with D possibly TRBD1 on 6 matching bases. Germline-derived CDR1 and CDR2 are MNHNS and SASEGT. The CDR3 covers 13 residues. Trimming removed 3 bases from V and 5 bases from J, with 10 bases in between. The CDR3 region has the DNA TGTGCCAGCAGTGAGGGACATTATACTGAAGCTTTCTTT. This encodes CASSEGHYTEAFF.

V and J are TRBV7-9 and TRBJ1-1, with D perhaps TRBD1 (5 bases). Trimming stripped 4 bases from V and 4 bases from J, with 13 bases between. CDR1 SEHNR and CDR2 FQNEAQ come from the germline V gene (reference sequence). This CDR3 is 14 amino acids long. The CDR3 bases are TGTGCCAGCAGCTCCGGCTACCAGGGCACTGAAGCTTTCTTT. This translates into CASSSGYQGTEAFF.

V and J are TRBV9 and TRBJ2-7; D is undetermined. V gave up 4 bases and J gave up 2 bases, with 13 bases separating them. The CDR3 is made up of 14 amino acids. Germline assignment: CDR1 SGDLS and CDR2 YYNGEE. This CDR3 reads CASSQDPNTYEQYF. The CDR3 DNA is TGTGCCAGCAGCCAGGACCCTAATACCTACGAGCAGTACTTC.

This clonotype was detected only once. With a much larger clone just one base away, this may be a read error. This CDR3 reads CASSPGLFTDTQYF. Written as DNA, the CDR3 is TGTGCCAGCAGCCCGGGACTGTTCACAGATACGCAGTATTTT. The chain combines TRBV9 with TRBJ2-3, with D perhaps matching TRBD2 (6 bases). The V gene lost 4 bases and the J gene lost 2 bases, with 11 bases spanning the gap. Per the germline V gene, CDR1 is SGDLS and CDR2 is YYNGEE. CDR3 length: 14 residues.

About this clonotype: The CDR3 does not close with the conserved phenylalanine or tryptophan, likely indicating a read error. It is unclear where the CDR3 begins or ends on the DNA, so no DNA is shown, and the CDR3 is as TCRdb lists it. The chain couples TRBV5-1 to TRBJ2-7; no check of the table's D call, TRBD2, against the DNA was made. Looked up from germline, CDR1 is SGHRS and CDR2 is YFSETQ. The CDR3 comprises 8 residues, both ends counted. The CDR3 reads CASSYVEG.

The rearrangement joins TRBV11-2 to TRBJ2-7; D perhaps matches TRBD1 (5 bases). The V and J ends lost 4 bases and 3 bases respectively, with 13 bases between them. Looked up from germline, CDR1 is SGHAT and CDR2 is FQNNGV. The CDR3 has 14 residues. The CDR3 is CASSSPDKFYEQYF. The CDR3 DNA sequence: TGTGCCAGCAGCTCGCCGGACAAATTCTACGAGCAGTACTTC. The variable domain in full, completed from reference TRBV11-2 and TRBJ2-7, reads EAGVAQSPRYKIIEKRQSVAFWCNPISGHATLYWYQQILGQGPKLLIQFQNNGVVDDSQLPKDRFSAERLKGVDSTLKIQPAKLEDSAVYLCASSSPDKFYEQYFGPGTRLTVT.

The chain recombines TRBV7-3 with TRBJ2-2, with 8 bases fitting TRBD2. The V gene end was trimmed by 5 bases and the J gene end by 4 bases; junction bases not matched to a gene: 6. This CDR3 has 15 residues. Looked up from germline, CDR1 is SGHTA and CDR2 is FQGTGA. The DNA for the CDR3 is TGTGCCAGCAGCCCGGGGGGGCGGGGCACCGGGGAGCTGTTTTTT. This codes for CASSPGGRGTGELFF.

This chain uses TRBV2 with TRBJ2-5; D is unclear. The CDR3 sequence is 10 residues long. CDR1 and CDR2 (germline): SNHLY, FYNNEI. V was clipped by 8 bases and J by 10 bases, with 11 bases between them. The CDR3 bases are TGTGCCAGCGGCCCAGGCTTCCAGTACTTC. This translates into CASGPGFQYF.

The chain employs TRBV6-6 and TRBJ1-6, with D maybe TRBD1 (6 bases). Germline lookup yields CDR1 MNHNY and CDR2 SVGAGI (reference sequence). Trimming took 7 bases from V and 7 from J, leaving 17 bases between them. The CDR3 totals 15 residues. CDR3 amino acids: CASIPDRQGNSPLHF. The CDR3 nucleotides are TGTGCCAGCATCCCCGACAGGCAAGGGAATTCACCCCTCCACTTT.

The chain couples TRBV7-8 to TRBJ1-2; the D gene is possibly TRBD1 (6 bases). Trimming left V 1 base short and J 7 bases short, with 13 bases between. This CDR3 is built from 14 residues. Germline assignment: CDR1 SGHVS and CDR2 FQNEAQ. CDR3 loop: CASSLEGVGVGYTF. The CDR3 DNA sequence: TGTGCCAGCAGCTTAGAGGGGGTAGGGGTTGGCTACACCTTC. The full variable domain, rest sourced from reference TRBV7-8 and TRBJ1-2, is GAGVSQSPRYKVAKRGQDVALRCDPISGHVSLFWYQQALGQGPEFLTYFQNEAQLDKSGLPSDRFFAERPEGSVSTLKIQRTQQEDSAVYLCASSLEGVGVGYTFGSGTRLTVV.

The chain employs TRBV20-1 and TRBJ2-7; D unclear. The CDR3 sequence is 10 residues long. Germline V gene lookup returns CDR1 DFQATT and CDR2 SNEGSKA (reference sequence). V lost 5 bases and J 5 bases, leaving 7 bases between the germline ends. As DNA, the CDR3 is TGCAGTGCTCGAAGGCACGAGCAGTACTTC. Protein: CSARRHEQYF.

This clonotype has ten or more counts. The CDR3 DNA reads as TGTGCCAGCAGCCCGTTGGGGTTCTACACTGAAGCTTTCTTT. It yields the protein CASSPLGFYTEAFF. This sequence joins TRBV2 and TRBJ1-1; D is undetermined. With 6 bases removed from V and 3 bases from J, the gap between germline ends came to 14 bases. Germline values: CDR1 SNHLY, CDR2 FYNNEI. The CDR3 has 14 amino acids.

This clonotype was seen many times. The CDR3: CASSVADPGANVLTF. DNA of the CDR3: TGTGCCAGCAGCGTAGCAGATCCCGGGGCCAACGTCCTGACTTTC. The V call is TRBV9, the J call TRBJ2-6; no reliable D call. The length of the CDR3 is 15 residues. Trimming stripped 0 bases from V and 4 bases from J, with 8 bases between. Looked up from germline, CDR1 is SGDLS and CDR2 is YYNGEE.